The 3 T cell receptor beta chains in this list originate from one sample, sequenced in a study of blood T cells in healthy people across ages. PCR was performed a second time for roughly 7 to 12 cycles using a sample-barcoded 5' primer and a J-beta primer mix. A single record per CDR3 protein comes from TCRdb applying MiXCR to the 5' RACE reads. Counted here are over 1.5 million distinct CDR3 sequences, around half occurring once; the ten biggest clones make up over 2%. Source material: blood. These TCRs come from a woman aged 40-49 years in good health.

The V call is TRBV4-1, the J call TRBJ2-6, with D unresolved. This CDR3 comprises 16 residues. Germline V gene data show CDR1 as MGHRA and CDR2 as YSYEKL. V lost 1 base, J lost 6 bases, and 13 bases lay in between. CDR3 amino acids: CASSQVSEAEANVLTF. The DNA of the CDR3 is TGCGCCAGCAGCCAAGTATCCGAGGCGGAGGCCAACGTCCTGACTTTC.

The chain has TRBV19 and TRBJ2-6, with D perhaps TRBD1 (5 bases). V lost 4 bases to trimming and J lost 4 bases, with 14 bases between them. The germline V gene encodes CDR1 LNHDA and CDR2 SQIVND (reference sequence). This CDR3 has 16 amino acids. The CDR3 protein is CASSTLRVRGANVLTF. CDR3 nucleotide sequence: TGTGCCAGTAGTACGCTCAGGGTGAGGGGGGCCAACGTCCTGACTTTC.

This clonotype was observed a few times. The rearrangement links TRBV20-1 to TRBJ2-3, with a possible D match to TRBD1 (5 bases). Trimming shortened V by 3 bases and J by 4 bases, and 23 bases separated the two germline ends. The germline CDR1 and CDR2 sequences are DFQATT and SNEGSKA (reference sequence). The CDR3 is 17 amino acids. CDR3 in DNA: TGCAGTGCTAGGGGGCCCCAACCCAGGGTAAGGGCAGATACGCAGTATTTT. The encoded protein is CSARGPQPRVRADTQYF.